This T cell receptor (beta chain) was sequenced during a study of CD8+ T cells in alopecia areata. To note about this clone: Its target is unknown.

The sample's treatment: oral pan-JAK inhibitor, 5-10 mg twice daily. RNA extraction and reverse transcription yielded cDNA as sequencing template. Clones were sequenced by immunoSEQ multiplex PCR, and TCRdb holds only the in-frame ones, with some missing. Altogether 160,000 or so clones are present, 58% being singletons, with the ten largest covering roughly 16%. Study-wide points: Under tofacitinib, numerous expanded lesional clonotypes remained detectable in scalp and blood.

The germline CDR1 and CDR2 sequences are SEHNR and FQNEAQ (reference sequence). The CDR3 is made up of 11 amino acids. V was cut by 1 base and J by 8 bases, with 5 bases left in between. This material consisted of CD4+ T cells sorted from blood, taken at approximately week 61, from a patient treated with tofacitinib. This chain links TRBV7-9 with TRBJ1-2, with TRBD1 as a possible D gene (5 bases). The clonotype was recovered from a human donor with alopecia areata. CDR3 protein: CASSLDRGYTF. The DNA for the CDR3 is TGTGCCAGCAGCTTAGACAGGGGCTACACCTTC.